The present T cell receptor (beta chain) was sequenced within a study of T cell repertoires in cytomegalovirus infection. Whole-study results and caveats: Dominating the ex vivo response were HLA-C-restricted CMV-specific TCR beta clonotypes.

One entry per CDR3 protein, called by TCRdb with MiXCR from the reads. The top ten clones hold over 8% of a sample with roughly 100,000 distinct CDR3 sequences, 16% of them seen once. This clonotype was picked up a small number of times. Its target is unknown. V lost 7 bases and J lost 3, with 12 bases in between. CDR3 length equals 14 residues. Germline CDR1 MNHEY, CDR2 SVGAGI. What was sequenced was PBMCs. The chain employs TRBV6-5 and TRBJ2-2, with TRBD1 as a possible D gene (5 bases). The sequence came from a human donor in good health (CMV status not recorded). Some clones in this sample may be carry-over from other donors' samples. The CDR3 is CASTRAQDTGELFF. The CDR3 DNA reads as TGTGCCAGCACCAGGGCCCAGGACACCGGGGAGCTGTTTTTT.